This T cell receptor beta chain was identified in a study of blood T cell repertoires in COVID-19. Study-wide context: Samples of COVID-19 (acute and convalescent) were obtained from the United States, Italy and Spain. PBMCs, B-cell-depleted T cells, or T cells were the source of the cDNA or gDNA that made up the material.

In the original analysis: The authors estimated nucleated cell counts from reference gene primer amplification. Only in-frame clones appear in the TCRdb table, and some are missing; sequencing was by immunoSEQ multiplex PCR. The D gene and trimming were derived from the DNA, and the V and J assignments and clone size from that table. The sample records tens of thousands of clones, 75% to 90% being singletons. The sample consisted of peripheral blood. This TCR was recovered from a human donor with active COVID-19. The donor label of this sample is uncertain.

In DNA form, the CDR3 reads TGTGCCAGCTCACCGGGGACAGGGGATTTGGGGACTGAAGCTTTCTTT. Translating it yields CASSPGTGDLGTEAFF. The chain joins TRBV18 to TRBJ1-1, with 10 bases fitting TRBD1. The CDR3 covers 16 residues. J lost 5 bases, V lost 3 bases, and 9 bases had no gene match. From germline, CDR1 is KGHSH and CDR2 LQKENI.